What follows are 2 T cell receptor beta chains derived from one specimen sequenced in a study of regulatory T cells in long-lasting Graves disease. Arm-PCR of CDR3 regions with iRepertoire HTBI primers generated TCR beta libraries. TCRdb re-called the multiplex PCR reads with MiXCR, one entry per CDR3 protein. The sample contains more than 400,000 distinct CDR3 sequences, about a sixth of which appear only once. Time point of the sample: newly diagnosed GD, antithyroid drugs for less than 3 months. Extracted PBMC RNA gave rise to the TCR library. A further study also used this sample, focusing on T cells in Graves' hyperthyroidism and ophthalmopathy.

Specimen: peripheral blood mononuclear cells (PBMCs), collected at new diagnosis, from a patient treated with antithyroid drugs. The receptors were gathered from a woman aged 25 to 39 with Graves disease.

This clonotype came up many times. The V and J genes are TRBV30 and TRBJ2-3, with D unresolved. V lost 8 bases, J lost 7 bases, and 13 bases lay in between. This CDR3 is 11 amino acids long. Germline CDR1 reads GTSNPN; CDR2 reads SVGIG (reference sequence). CDR3 nucleotide sequence: TGTGCCGGGCTGAAGCCCAATACGCAGTATTTT. Protein sequence: CAGLKPNTQYF.

The CDR3 sequence: CASSESTGGNQPQHF. In DNA form, the CDR3 reads TGTGCCAGCAGTGAGTCGACCGGCGGAAATCAGCCCCAGCATTTT. This sequence joins TRBV6-1 and TRBJ1-5; D unclear. Germline values: CDR1 MNHNS, CDR2 SASEGT. This CDR3 is 15 amino acids long. Trimming took 3 bases from V and 4 from J, leaving 13 bases between them.